A selection of T cell receptor beta chains follows, all from one sample in a study of identical twins. TCRdb re-called the 5' RACE reads through MiXCR, storing one row per CDR3 protein. The sample has 250,000 to 300,000 distinct CDR3 sequences, 6.5% to 9.5% seen once. A further study also used this sample, focusing on yellow fever vaccine responses in identical twins.

Sequenced sample: CD8+ T cells sorted from blood. The receptors derive from a woman under 30 in good health. CDR3s include the opening cysteine and the closing phenylalanine or tryptophan. A D gene is named only where the DNA matches it firmly. The size field is filled for only some rows; it gives once, few, many or a size class.

CDR3nt: TGTGCCAGCAGCTTAGTTATTACCCCCATCCTCTCCGTGCAGTACTTC
CDR3aa: CASSLVITPILSVQYF
d_gene: NA
len: 16
v_gene: TRBV7-2
abundance: NA
j_gene: TRBJ2-7

CDR3nt: TGTGCCAGCAGTCCCACGGGACAGGGGGGGGATCTCGCCTACGAGCAGTACTTC
CDR3aa: CASSPTGQGGDLAYEQYF
d_gene: TRBD1
len: 18
v_gene: TRBV6-1
abundance: many
j_gene: TRBJ2-7

CDR3nt: TGTGCCAGCAGCCCTCCGAGGGGGAATCCCTACGAGCAGTACTTC
CDR3aa: CASSPPRGNPYEQYF
d_gene: NA
len: 15
v_gene: TRBV3-1
abundance: NA
j_gene: TRBJ2-7

CDR3nt: TGTGCCAGCAGCCAAGTATACAATGAGCAGTTCTTC
CDR3aa: CASSQVYNEQFF
d_gene: NA
len: 12
v_gene: TRBV4-2
abundance: many
j_gene: TRBJ2-1

CDR3nt: TGCAGCGTCCGGACCGGGGCGATCGGGGAGCTGTTTTTT
CDR3aa: CSVRTGAIGELFF
d_gene: NA
len: 13
v_gene: TRBV29-1
abundance: NA
j_gene: TRBJ2-2

CDR3nt: TGTGCCAGTACGATGGAGGCGGGGGCTTCCTACGAGCAGTACTTC
CDR3aa: CASTMEAGASYEQYF
d_gene: NA
len: 15
v_gene: TRBV28
abundance: few
j_gene: TRBJ2-7

CDR3nt: TGTGCCAGCAGCCACCCGGGAGGACGAACTGAAGCTTTCTTT
CDR3aa: CASSHPGGRTEAFF
d_gene: NA
len: 14
v_gene: TRBV3-1
abundance: few
j_gene: TRBJ1-1

CDR3nt: TGTGCCAGCAGTGAAGGCGGGGCCCACCTATACAATGAGCAGTTCTTC
CDR3aa: CASSEGGAHLYNEQFF
d_gene: NA
len: 16
v_gene: TRBV6-1
abundance: NA
j_gene: TRBJ2-1

CDR3nt: TGTGCCATCTGCACTGGGACTAGCGGGGGGGCGCCCCTTCGGGGGACCCAGTACTTC
CDR3aa: CAICTGTSGGAPLRGTQYF
d_gene: TRBD2
len: 19
v_gene: TRBV12-3/TRBV12-4
abundance: NA
j_gene: TRBJ2-5

CDR3nt: TGTGCCATCAGTGACAAGGACACACGCTACGAGCAGTACTTC
CDR3aa: CAISDKDTRYEQYF
d_gene: NA
len: 14
v_gene: TRBV10-3
abundance: few
j_gene: TRBJ2-7

CDR3nt: TGTGCCAGCAACCCTACTAGCGGTCCCTACAATGAGCAGTTCTTC
CDR3aa: CASNPTSGPYNEQFF
d_gene: TRBD2
len: 15
v_gene: TRBV27
abundance: few
j_gene: TRBJ2-1

CDR3nt: TGTGCCAGCGGACAGTACTCTGGGGCCAACGTCCTGACTTTC
CDR3aa: CASGQYSGANVLTF
d_gene: NA
len: 14
v_gene: TRBV6-1
abundance: NA
j_gene: TRBJ2-6

CDR3nt: TGTGCCAGCAGCCCATCACACCGAAATGTCTATGGCTACACCTTC
CDR3aa: CASSPSHRNVYGYTF
d_gene: NA
len: 15
v_gene: TRBV7-9
abundance: NA
j_gene: TRBJ1-2

CDR3nt: TGTGCCAGCAGCGCTTCGGACAGCGGCAATGAGCAGTTCTTC
CDR3aa: CASSASDSGNEQFF
d_gene: NA
len: 14
v_gene: TRBV9
abundance: NA
j_gene: TRBJ2-1

CDR3nt: TGCAGTGCTAGAGAGGGGCCAGAGACCCAGTACTTC
CDR3aa: CSAREGPETQYF
d_gene: NA
len: 12
v_gene: TRBV20-1
abundance: many
j_gene: TRBJ2-5

CDR3nt: TGCAGTGCTCGTTCCGGACTCTCCTACAATGAGCAGTTCTTC
CDR3aa: CSARSGLSYNEQFF
d_gene: NA
len: 14
v_gene: TRBV20-1
abundance: NA
j_gene: TRBJ2-1

CDR3nt: TGCGCCAGCAGTGATCGGCGGTCTTCTCTTACGCAGTATTTT
CDR3aa: CASSDRRSSLTQYF
d_gene: NA
len: 14
v_gene: TRBV10-1
abundance: few
j_gene: TRBJ2-3

CDR3nt: TGTGCCAGCAGCTTAGCGCACCCAGCCGAGCAGTACTTC
CDR3aa: CASSLAHPAEQYF
d_gene: NA
len: 13
v_gene: TRBV7-2
abundance: few
j_gene: TRBJ2-7

CDR3nt: TGTGCCAGCAGTTTTCGTATCATGAACACTGAAGCTTTCTTT
CDR3aa: CASSFRIMNTEAFF
d_gene: NA
len: 14
v_gene: TRBV12-3/TRBV12-4
abundance: many
j_gene: TRBJ1-1

CDR3nt: TGTGCCAGCAGCTTAGTCGGGGGGGCCACCTACAATGAGCAGTTCTTC
CDR3aa: CASSLVGGATYNEQFF
d_gene: TRBD2
len: 16
v_gene: TRBV7-3
abundance: NA
j_gene: TRBJ2-1

CDR3nt: TGTGCCAGCAGTTTATCTATGACTGTCGCCTTCGATGAGCAGTTCTTC
CDR3aa: CASSLSMTVAFDEQFF
d_gene: NA
len: 16
v_gene: TRBV27
abundance: NA
j_gene: TRBJ2-1

CDR3nt: TGTGCCAGCAGTGTGGAGTTCGCTAACTATGGCTACACCTTC
CDR3aa: CASSVEFANYGYTF
d_gene: NA
len: 14
v_gene: TRBV6-4
abundance: few
j_gene: TRBJ1-2

CDR3nt: TGTGCCACCAGCAGAGATGTCGGGGGGGCTGATACGCAGTATTTT
CDR3aa: CATSRDVGGADTQYF
d_gene: TRBD2
len: 15
v_gene: TRBV15
abundance: NA
j_gene: TRBJ2-3

CDR3nt: TGCGCCAGCAGCCAATCCATAGCGGGACCCGCAGGCGATGAGCAGTTCTTC
CDR3aa: CASSQSIAGPAGDEQFF
d_gene: TRBD2
len: 17
v_gene: TRBV4-3
abundance: NA
j_gene: TRBJ2-1

CDR3nt: TGCGCCAGCAGCCAATCGCGGAACTACGAGCAGTACTTC
CDR3aa: CASSQSRNYEQYF
d_gene: NA
len: 13
v_gene: TRBV4-3
abundance: few
j_gene: TRBJ2-7

CDR3nt: TGTGCCAGCTCACCACCGGGCGGGGTGGGGAATGAGCAGTTCTTC
CDR3aa: CASSPPGGVGNEQFF
d_gene: NA
len: 15
v_gene: TRBV18
abundance: NA
j_gene: TRBJ2-1

CDR3nt: TGTGCCAGCAGCTCGGGGGGACTGTATCAAGAGACCCAGTACTTC
CDR3aa: CASSSGGLYQETQYF
d_gene: TRBD2
len: 15
v_gene: TRBV7-2
abundance: NA
j_gene: TRBJ2-5

CDR3nt: TGCAGCGTTGAAGGGTCGGACAGGGGGCTCGACGAGCAGTACTTC
CDR3aa: CSVEGSDRGLDEQYF
d_gene: TRBD1
len: 15
v_gene: TRBV29-1
abundance: few
j_gene: TRBJ2-7

CDR3nt: TGTGCCAGCAGTCCTGGAAACACCATATATTTT
CDR3aa: CASSPGNTIYF
d_gene: NA
len: 11
v_gene: TRBV12-3/TRBV12-4
abundance: few
j_gene: TRBJ1-3

CDR3nt: TGTGCCAGCAGCGTCCCTAGCGGGGGCCCCCAAGAGACCCAGTACTTC
CDR3aa: CASSVPSGGPQETQYF
d_gene: TRBD2
len: 16
v_gene: TRBV3-1
abundance: NA
j_gene: TRBJ2-5

CDR3nt: TGTGCCAGCAGCTTTGGGCCCGGTGATCTGGGTTTCTTT
CDR3aa: CASSFGPGDLGFF
d_gene: NA
len: 13
v_gene: TRBV7-9
abundance: NA
j_gene: TRBJ1-1

CDR3nt: TGTGCCAGCTCACCTGGTCGGAATGAGCAGTTCTTC
CDR3aa: CASSPGRNEQFF
d_gene: NA
len: 12
v_gene: TRBV18
abundance: NA
j_gene: TRBJ2-1

CDR3nt: TGCAGTGCTCCACCTCGGGGGCGGGAGGCACAAGAGACCCAGTACTTC
CDR3aa: CSAPPRGREAQETQYF
d_gene: TRBD2
len: 16
v_gene: TRBV20-1
abundance: NA
j_gene: TRBJ2-5

CDR3nt: TGCGCCAGCAGCTTGCCCTCCTGGGACAGCTACGAGCAGTACTTC
CDR3aa: CASSLPSWDSYEQYF
d_gene: TRBD1
len: 15
v_gene: TRBV5-1
abundance: few
j_gene: TRBJ2-7

CDR3nt: TGTGCCAGCAGGGATACAGGGCTCTCTGGGGCCAACGTCCTGACTTTC
CDR3aa: CASRDTGLSGANVLTF
d_gene: NA
len: 16
v_gene: TRBV7-9
abundance: few
j_gene: TRBJ2-6

CDR3nt: TGTGCCAGCAGCTTAACGGACAGGCTGGAGCAGTACTTC
CDR3aa: CASSLTDRLEQYF
d_gene: TRBD1
len: 13
v_gene: TRBV7-9
abundance: NA
j_gene: TRBJ2-7